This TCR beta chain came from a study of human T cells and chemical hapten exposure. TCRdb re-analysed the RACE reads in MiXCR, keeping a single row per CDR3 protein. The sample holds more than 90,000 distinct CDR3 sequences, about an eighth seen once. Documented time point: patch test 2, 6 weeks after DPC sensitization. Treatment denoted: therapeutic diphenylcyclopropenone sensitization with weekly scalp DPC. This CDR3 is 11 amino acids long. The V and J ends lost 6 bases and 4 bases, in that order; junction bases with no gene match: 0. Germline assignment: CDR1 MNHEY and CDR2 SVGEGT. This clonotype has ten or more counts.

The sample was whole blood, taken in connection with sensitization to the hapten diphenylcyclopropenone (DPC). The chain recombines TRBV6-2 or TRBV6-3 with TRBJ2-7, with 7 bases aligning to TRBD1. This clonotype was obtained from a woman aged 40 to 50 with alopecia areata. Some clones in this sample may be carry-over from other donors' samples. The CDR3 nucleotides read TGTGCCAGCAGCAGGGGGTACGAGCAGTACTTC. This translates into CASSRGYEQYF.